This T cell receptor beta chain was captured in a study of blood T cell repertoires in COVID-19. Study overall: Both acute and convalescent COVID-19 samples were obtained from the United States, Italy and Spain.

Trimming shortened V by 4 bases and J by 10 bases, and 14 bases separated the two germline ends. CDR3 length equals 13 residues. Germline V gene lookup returns CDR1 SGDLS and CDR2 YYNGEE. Here immunoSEQ multiplex PCR was the method, and the copy in TCRdb shows in-frame clones only, minus some. Here the sample spans 45,000 to 60,000 clones, around 82% being singletons. The sequencing input was peripheral blood. The TCR comes from an elderly woman with acute or convalescent COVID-19. V gene TRBV9 combines with J gene TRBJ1-4, with a weak D call TRBD1 (5 bases). Here the CDR3 reads CASSSTSGGKLFF. The CDR3 DNA reads as TGTGCCAGCAGCTCCACGTCCGGGGGAAAACTGTTTTTT. The full variable domain, its missing parts supplied by reference TRBV9 and TRBJ1-4, is DSGVTQTPKHLITATGQRVTLRCSPRSGDLSVYWYQQSLDQGLQFLIQYYNGEERAKGNILERFSAQQFPDLHSELNLSSLELGDSALYFCASSSTSGGKLFFGSGTQLSVL.